The T cell receptor beta chain described here comes from a study of blood T cell repertoires in COVID-19. In the study overall: Acute-phase and convalescent COVID-19 samples originated in the United States, Italy and Spain.

Seattle patient enrollment occurred during active infection, with longitudinal follow-up thereafter. TCRdb's table, derived via immunoSEQ multiplex PCR, lists solely in-frame clones and lacks some. The repertoire includes about 290,000 clones, 85% to 90% of them detected once, and 11% sits in the top ten. Sequences were obtained from peripheral blood. This clonotype was sampled from a woman in her thirties with COVID-19, enrolled during active disease.

The CDR3 DNA is TGTGCCAGTAGTACGGATTGGGAGAGCCTGAACACTGAAGCTTTCTTT. It translates to CASSTDWESLNTEAFF. The rearrangement uses TRBV19 and TRBJ1-1; no definite D call. V shed 4 bases and J shed 0 bases, with 15 bases lying between them. The CDR3 spans 16 residues. Germline loops: CDR1 LNHDA, CDR2 SQIVND (reference sequence).